The 16 T cell receptor beta chains reported below all come from one sample, sequenced in a study of blood T cell repertoires in COVID-19. TCRdb keeps only in-frame clones here, not all; method: immunoSEQ multiplex PCR. The table has 140,000 to 150,000 clones, approximately 84% seen once. The specimen sequenced was PBMCs or T cells enriched from blood (not recorded which). These receptors originate from a woman aged 50 to 60 with acute COVID-19.

V gene TRBV29-1 combines with J gene TRBJ1-5; 7 positions match TRBD1. V was clipped by 6 bases and J by 4 bases; unmatched bases: 9. Germline CDR1 and CDR2: SQVTM and ANQGSEA. This CDR3 comprises 14 residues. CDR3 nucleotides: TGCAGCGTCCAAAAGGACAGGCAAAATCAGCCCCAGCATTTT. Its translation is CSVQKDRQNQPQHF.

The chain joins TRBV7-2 to TRBJ2-7; a possible D gene is TRBD2 (6 bases). Germline loops: CDR1 SGHTA, CDR2 FQGNSA. The length of the CDR3 is 15 residues. Trimming stripped 3 bases from V and 3 bases from J, with 15 bases between. CDR3: CASSLGNMGGYEQYF. In DNA, the CDR3 is TGTGCCAGCAGCTTGGGAAATATGGGGGGCTACGAGCAGTACTTC.

The rearrangement uses TRBV19 and TRBJ1-6; possibly TRBD1 for D (6 bases). This CDR3 has 14 residues. The V gene lost 3 bases and the J gene lost 10 bases, with 13 bases spanning the gap. Germline lookup yields CDR1 LNHDA and CDR2 SQIVND (reference sequence). CDR3 nucleotides: TGTGCCAGTAGTATTGTCAGGGGTGGCTCACCCCTCCACTTT. Translation: CASSIVRGGSPLHF.

V is TRBV5-4 and J is TRBJ2-5; 12 bases align to TRBD2. The CDR3 is made up of 16 amino acids. With V trimmed by 4 bases and J by 7 bases, 11 bases remained unmatched. CDR1 is SGHNT, CDR2 YYREEE, per germline (reference sequence). For the CDR3, the DNA is TGTGCCAGCAGCGACACTAGCGGGAGGCCCTATAGGACCCAGTACTTC. Its protein is CASSDTSGRPYRTQYF.

V is TRBV5-1 and J is TRBJ2-7, with TRBD1 matching over 12 bases. Per germline, CDR1 SGHRS and CDR2 YFSETQ. Losses at the gene ends were 3 bases for V and 7 bases for J; bases not matched to a gene: 5. The CDR3 sequence is 14 residues long. For the CDR3, the DNA is TGCGCCAGCAGCTCCGGGACAGGGGGCAGTGAGCAGTACTTC. This codes for CASSSGTGGSEQYF.

The chain couples TRBV6-5 to TRBJ1-2; 9 nucleotides match TRBD1. The ends lost 5 bases at V and 7 bases at J; junction bases unmatched: 5. The CDR3 spans 13 residues. Germline CDR1 is MNHEY and CDR2 is SVGAGI. The CDR3 spells CASSTGQGRGYTF. DNA of the CDR3: TGTGCCAGCAGTACGGGACAGGGACGTGGCTACACCTTC.

The J gene is TRBJ2-1, the V gene TRBV6-5; D not resolved. The CDR3 has 11 amino acids. The V gene lost 6 bases and the J gene lost 4 bases, with 4 bases spanning the gap. The V gene's germline CDR1 is MNHEY and CDR2 SVGAGI. The CDR3 region has the DNA TGTGCCAGCAGCAGATACAATGAGCAGTTCTTC. Translation gives CASSRYNEQFF.

Here the CDR3 DNA reads TGTGCCAGCAGTTGGGCGGGGGGCGAAGATACGCAGTATTTT. It specifies CASSWAGGEDTQYF. The chain has TRBV6-5 and TRBJ2-3, with 8 bases fitting TRBD2. CDR1 MNHEY and CDR2 SVGAGI come from the germline V gene. The V segment lost 4 bases and the J segment 5 bases; nucleotides outside the gene matches: 5. The CDR3 spans 14 residues.

This clone was counted once. CDR3 DNA sequence: TGTGCCAGCAGCGGGTCCAGGGGTTTCACCGGGGAGCTGTTTTTT. This sequence encodes CASSGSRGFTGELFF. The J gene is TRBJ2-2, the V gene TRBV6-5; D is perhaps TRBD1 (6 bases). CDR3 length: 15 amino acids. V shed 6 bases and J shed 4 bases, with 15 bases lying between them. CDR1 MNHEY and CDR2 SVGAGI come from the germline V gene.

The chain employs TRBV4-3 and TRBJ2-1, with D perhaps TRBD2 (5 bases). This CDR3 region has 12 residues. The V gene's germline CDR1 is LGHNA and CDR2 YSLEER. The V end lost 1 base, the J end lost 9 bases, and 7 bases lay between the germline ends. Written as DNA, the CDR3 is TGCGCCAGCAGCCAAGGGGCGGGTGAGCAGTTCTTC. Translating it yields CASSQGAGEQFF.

This chain links TRBV29-1 with TRBJ2-5; possibly TRBD2 for D (6 bases). The CDR3 runs 14 residues. V lost 7 bases and J 7 bases, leaving 22 bases between the germline ends. CDR1 and CDR2 (germline): SQVTM, ANQGSEA. The CDR3 spells CSGVGGRTLTTQYF. As DNA, the CDR3 is TGCAGCGGGGTCGGGGGACGGACATTGACGACCCAGTACTTC.

This chain links TRBV5-6 with TRBJ1-1; weak D call: TRBD1 (5 bases). The V end lost 2 bases, the J end lost 0 bases, and 8 bases lay between the germline ends. Germline-derived CDR1 and CDR2 are SGHDT and YYEEEE. This CDR3 comprises 14 residues. The CDR3 bases are TGTGCCAGCAGCTTCCAGGGTTTGAACACTGAAGCTTTCTTT. Protein: CASSFQGLNTEAFF.

The V and J genes are TRBV27 and TRBJ1-2, with unresolved D. This CDR3 contains 13 residues. The germline gives CDR1 MNHEY, CDR2 SMNVEV (reference sequence). Trimming took 2 bases from V and 6 from J, leaving 10 bases between them. The CDR3 DNA follows: TGTGCCAGCAGTTTAATGGGCGCCAATGGCTACACCTTC. Amino acid sequence: CASSLMGANGYTF.

The chain carries TRBV5-1 and TRBJ1-1, with a weak D call TRBD1 (5 bases). The germline CDR1 and CDR2 sequences are SGHRS and YFSETQ. This CDR3 contains 14 residues. V lost 2 bases and J 1 base, leaving 9 bases between the germline ends. The CDR3 region has the DNA TGCGCCAGCAGCTTTCAGGGTGAGAACACTGAAGCTTTCTTT. This translates into CASSFQGENTEAFF.

This chain uses TRBV21-1 with TRBJ2-7; the listed D gene, TRBD1, was not tested against the DNA. TRBV21-1 is an annotated pseudogene. The CDR3 runs 15 residues. This chain's CDR3 is CASSKGPTVRRKQYF. Here the CDR3 DNA reads TGTGCCAGCAGCAAAGGGCCGACAGTACGACGGAAGCAGTACTTC.

The chain carries TRBV28 and TRBJ1-3; D remains ambiguous. Per the germline V gene, CDR1 is MDHEN and CDR2 is SYDVKM. CDR3 length: 12 residues. The ends were cut back, 7 bases at V and 4 bases at J, with 8 bases in the middle. CDR3 residues: CASISVGNTIYF. DNA for the CDR3: TGTGCCAGCATATCGGTGGGAAACACCATATATTTT.